Listed below are T cell receptor beta chains from one sample, sequenced in a study of blood T cell repertoires in COVID-19. Sequencing used immunoSEQ multiplex PCR; TCRdb keeps in-frame clones, though not all of them. There are roughly 220,000 clones in the sample; 75% to 90% occur only once, and under 8.5% lies in the top ten. Sequencing was carried out using peripheral blood. These receptors originate from a woman older than 75 with COVID-19, enrolled during active disease. The CDR3 runs from the conserved cysteine through the conserved F or W. The D gene is left open where the match is weak. The size entry is marked missing in some rows and otherwise reads once, few, many or a size class.

>TRBD2|17|NA|TRBJ2-1|TRBV18
TGTGCCAGCTCACCAGAACCGAGACTAGCGGGCGGGGATGAGCAGTTCTTC
CASSPEPRLAGGDEQFF
>TRBD2|16|NA|TRBJ2-7|TRBV28
TGTGCCAGCAGTGGGACTAGCGGGAGCGGGTCGGGGGAGCAGTACTTC
CASSGTSGSGSGEQYF
>NA|16|NA|TRBJ2-1|TRBV7-2
TGTGCCAGCAGCCCCCGACGGGGAAGTCGGAACAATGAGCAGTTCTTC
CASSPRRGSRNNEQFF
>NA|15|NA|TRBJ1-6|TRBV2
TGTGCCAGCAGTGAAGCGCAGGGAAGAAGATCACCCCTCCACTTT
CASSEAQGRRSPLHF
>TRBD2|17|few|TRBJ2-4|TRBV19
TGTGCCAGTAGTATAACTAGCGGGGGCCCAGCCAAAAACATTCAGTACTTC
CASSITSGGPAKNIQYF
>NA|13|once|TRBJ1-2|TRBV7-8
TGTGCCAGCAGCCCCGACGGGAACTATGGCTACACCTTC
CASSPDGNYGYTF
>NA|16|NA|TRBJ2-3|TRBV7-2
TGTGCCAGCAGCTTAGATATGGGAGCTAGCACAGATACGCAGTATTTT
CASSLDMGASTDTQYF
>NA|18|NA|TRBJ2-3|TRBV27
TGTGCCAGCAGTTTATGGGGACTACAGGGGGGGAAAACAGATACGCAGTATTTT
CASSLWGLQGGKTDTQYF
>NA|15|NA|TRBJ2-7|TRBV7-2
TGTGCCAGCAGCGCCGCGGGCGGTAGCTCCTACGAGCAGTACTTC
CASSAAGGSSYEQYF
>NA|13|NA|TRBJ1-2|TRBV5-1
TGCGCCAGCAGCTTGAAAGGGGAAAGGGGCTACACCTTC
CASSLKGERGYTF
>NA|15|NA|TRBJ2-2|TRBV29-1
TGCAGCGTCGGTTCCGGGACTCTACACACCGGGGAGCTGTTTTTT
CSVGSGTLHTGELFF
>TRBD1|14|NA|TRBJ2-7|TRBV7-2
TGTGCCAGCAGCCCTCGACAGGGCCCCTACGAGCAGTACTTC
CASSPRQGPYEQYF